The subject of this entry is one T cell receptor beta chain. This clonotype was seen ten or more times. No cognate antigen has been identified for it. Per-base quality was not reported, and no clone a single base away is much larger than it. TCR beta CDR3 regions were amplified from RNA transcripts for repertoire sequencing. A first-round RT-PCR used HTBI primers with the Qiagen OneStep RT-PCR kit, followed by a second-round multiplex PCR, size selection and purification. Sequencing of the libraries was carried out on an Illumina HiSeq2000 in paired-end mode with 100 bp reads. Per the source publication's procedure: SOAPnuke was used to process the reads, removing any read that contained adapters or uncalled bases, had a mean Phred below 15, or lacked an exact match to the constant primer or identifier. COPE v1.2.5 was used to merge high-quality paired reads. Each unique nucleotide sequence was treated as a clonotype, and MiTCR v1.1 was used to align the clonotypes to the IMGT TRB V, D and J references. Analysis was restricted to V-J combinations with a frequency above 0.0001, which covered about 99% of repertoires. A TCR clonal expansion and chaos score per V-J combination was defined as the ratio of F50 clonal expansion to chaos observed in the TCRdist matrix. Features were reduced by Welch's t-statistics and random forest to around 14 V-J combinations, which fed a naive Bayes classifier. The Morisita-Horn index was used to measure how similar the thyroid and blood repertoires were. TCRdb took the public reads, trimmed them with fastp at Q25, ran MiXCR for clone calling and kept in-frame beta chains. CDR3 protein sequences are deduplicated, and each keeps its most common genes and DNA. Here the V and J calls rest on TCRdb's processing, not on the authors' analysis. The sample table records about 500,000 distinct CDR3 sequences; around 14% of these occur just once. Of the sample, 9.5% to 10% is held by the ten largest clones.

This sample stems from a study of Graves' ophthalmopathy and Graves' hyperthyroidism (dated by TCRdb to the late 2010s). Describing the broader study: Peripheral blood samples were taken at the time of initial diagnosis, before any treatment was given. In total, approximately 140 blood samples were TCR-sequenced: 43 ophthalmopathy, some 80 hyperthyroidism and some 17 hyperthyroidism-to-ophthalmopathy patients. To tell Graves' ophthalmopathy apart from Graves' hyperthyroidism, and to predict which patients would progress to ophthalmopathy, the study relied on TCR beta repertoire signatures. The 90 to 100 discovery patients were randomly split 7:3 into training and test sets. A discovery set of 90 to 100 patients (43 ophthalmopathy, about 55 stable hyperthyroidism) was enrolled to explore V-J signatures distinguishing ophthalmopathy from hyperthyroidism. In more than five hyperthyroidism patients, the T-cell repertoires found in thyroid tissue were compared with those found in blood. Following sample collection, hyperthyroidism patients were given methimazole at a starting dose of 30 mg daily, and ophthalmopathy patients were given high-dose intravenous methylprednisolone. An independent validation cohort was composed of roughly 19 hyperthyroidism patients and 15 to 17 patients who later progressed from hyperthyroidism to ophthalmopathy. What the research found in general, with its limitations: No statistical method was used to predetermine the sample size, and group allocation was not hidden from the investigators. Among expanded thyroid clonotypes with frequency above 0.001, most also showed up in blood, which suggests that blood repertoires may reflect the thyroid immune response. In cross-validation, the 13-signature model distinguished ophthalmopathy from stable hyperthyroidism with just over 85% sensitivity and around 83% specificity, while in the test set the corresponding values were about 80% and 75%. In validation, the model predicted ophthalmopathy progression with more than 70% sensitivity and about 73% specificity; about a dozen predicted patients were CT-confirmed with GO in a median of around 6 months.

Ophthalmopathy patients were characterized by moderately to severely active disease, a Clinical Activity Score of at least 3, a NOSPECS grade of at least 4, and a disease duration under 3 months. Patients with other autoimmune diseases, uncontrolled infections, pregnancy or lactation were excluded. Diagnosis relied on clinical symptoms, serum thyroxine, TRAb, thyroid ultrasound and orbital computed tomography. Using Ficoll-Paque density gradient centrifugation, PBMCs were isolated from about 9.4 ml of fresh peripheral blood. Total RNA was extracted with Trizol reagent and quality-checked on an Agilent 2100 Bioanalyzer. V loses 7 bases of germline sequence and J loses 1 base, and the interval between the two ends is 13 bases. CDR1 and CDR2, looked up from the germline V gene, are MNHNS and SASEGT. Measured from the cysteine to the phenylalanine, the CDR3 is 15 residues long. The sequence is cut down to CDR3 DNA, 45 bases in frame from base 1.

Specimen: blood. This receptor was taken from a woman aged 30 to 39 with Graves' ophthalmopathy. Donor details come from another sample of the same person, matched by shared clones. The rearranged segments are TRBV6-1 and TRBJ2-2, with a weak D call of TRBD2 (7 bases match). The sequenced DNA: TGTGCCAGCAAAAGGGGGGGCCGGAACACCGGGGAGCTGTTTTTT. Its protein product is CASKRGGRNTGELFF.